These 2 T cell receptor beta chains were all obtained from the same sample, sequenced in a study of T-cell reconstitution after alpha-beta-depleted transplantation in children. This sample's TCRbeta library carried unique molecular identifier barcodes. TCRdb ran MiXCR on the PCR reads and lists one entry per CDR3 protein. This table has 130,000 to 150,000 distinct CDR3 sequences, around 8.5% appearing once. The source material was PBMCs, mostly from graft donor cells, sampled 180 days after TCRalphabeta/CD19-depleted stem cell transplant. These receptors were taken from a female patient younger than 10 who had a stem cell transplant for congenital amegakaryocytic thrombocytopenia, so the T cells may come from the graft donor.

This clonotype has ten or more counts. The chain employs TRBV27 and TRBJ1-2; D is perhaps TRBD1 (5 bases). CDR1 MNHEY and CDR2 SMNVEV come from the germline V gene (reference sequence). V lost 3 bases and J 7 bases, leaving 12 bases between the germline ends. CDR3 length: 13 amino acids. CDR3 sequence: CASSFGQGGGYTF. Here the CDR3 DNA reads TGTGCCAGCAGTTTCGGCCAGGGTGGTGGCTACACCTTC.

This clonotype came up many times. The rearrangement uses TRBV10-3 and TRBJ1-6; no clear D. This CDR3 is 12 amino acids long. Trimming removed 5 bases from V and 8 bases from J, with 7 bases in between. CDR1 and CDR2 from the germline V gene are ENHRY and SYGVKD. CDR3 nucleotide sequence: TGTGCCATCAGTTCAGTGGATTCACCCCTCCACTTT. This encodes CAISSVDSPLHF.